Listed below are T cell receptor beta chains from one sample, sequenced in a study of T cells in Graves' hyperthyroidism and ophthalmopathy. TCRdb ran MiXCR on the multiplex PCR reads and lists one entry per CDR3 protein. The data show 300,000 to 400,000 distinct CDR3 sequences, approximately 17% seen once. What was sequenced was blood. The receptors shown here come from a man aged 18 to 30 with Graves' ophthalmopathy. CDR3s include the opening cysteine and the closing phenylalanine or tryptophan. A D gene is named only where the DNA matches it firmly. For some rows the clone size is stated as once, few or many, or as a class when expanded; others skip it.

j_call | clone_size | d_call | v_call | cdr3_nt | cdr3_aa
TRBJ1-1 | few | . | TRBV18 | TGTGCCAGCTCACCGGACCCGACCGGCAAAGGGAACACTGAAGCTTTCTTT | CASSPDPTGKGNTEAFF
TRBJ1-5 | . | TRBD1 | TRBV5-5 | TGTGCCAGCAGCGGGCGGACAGGCGACAATCAGCCCCAGCATTTT | CASSGRTGDNQPQHF
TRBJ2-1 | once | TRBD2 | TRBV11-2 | TGTGCCAGCAGCCCCATGGGAAGCGGGAGAAGGAATGAGCAGTTCTTC | CASSPMGSGRRNEQFF
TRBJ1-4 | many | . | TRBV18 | TGTGCCAGCTCACGTCCGCTCGAAAAACTGTTTTTT | CASSRPLEKLFF
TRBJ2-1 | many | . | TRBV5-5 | TGTGCCAGCAGCGTGGAGACTGTCTACAATGAGCAGTTCTTC | CASSVETVYNEQFF
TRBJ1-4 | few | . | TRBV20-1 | TGCAGTGCTAGAGATGAGGGAGTGGGGTATGAAAAACTGTTTTTT | CSARDEGVGYEKLFF
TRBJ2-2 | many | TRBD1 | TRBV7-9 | TGTGCCAGCAGGTCCGACAGGGACATCCCAGGGGAGCTGTTTTTT | CASRSDRDIPGELFF
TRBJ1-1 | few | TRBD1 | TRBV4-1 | TGCGCCAGCAGCCAGATTGACAGGGCGAACACTGAAGCTTTCTTT | CASSQIDRANTEAFF
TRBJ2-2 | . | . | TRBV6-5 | TGTGCCAGCAGTTACTCCGGGACCAATCCCCGGGGGGAGCTGTTTTTT | CASSYSGTNPRGELFF
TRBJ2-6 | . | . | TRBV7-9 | TGTGCCAGCAGCTTAATCGGGATTTACCGCGGGGCCAACGTCCTGACTTTC | CASSLIGIYRGANVLTF
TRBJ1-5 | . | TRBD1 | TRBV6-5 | TGTGCCAGCAGTTACACAGGGGGCGAAAATCAGCCCCAGCATTTT | CASSYTGGENQPQHF
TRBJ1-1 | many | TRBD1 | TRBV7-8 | TGTGCCAGCAGCCCCCGGGACAGTTGGGACACTGAAGCTTTCTTT | CASSPRDSWDTEAFF
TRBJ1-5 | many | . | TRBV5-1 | TGCGCCAGCAGCTCGGACCCAGGAGGGCAGCCCCAGCATTTT | CASSSDPGGQPQHF
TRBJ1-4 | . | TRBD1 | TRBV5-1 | TGCGCCAGCAGCTTGACAGGGGCTTCTGAAAAACTGTTTTTT | CASSLTGASEKLFF
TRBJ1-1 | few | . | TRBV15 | TGTACCACCAGCAGGGCCTCAGCTTTCTTT | CTTSRASAFF
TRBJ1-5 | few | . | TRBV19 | TGTGCCAGTAGTATTAGGTCAGACCGAAATTTTAATCAGCCCCAGCATTTT | CASSIRSDRNFNQPQHF
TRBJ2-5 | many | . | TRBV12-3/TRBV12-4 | TGTGCCACCGGACGGGGAACGGAAGAGACCCAGTACTTC | CATGRGTEETQYF
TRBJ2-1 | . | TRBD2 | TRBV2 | TGTGCCAGCAAGAGCGGGGGCAACTCCTACAATGAGCAGTTCTTC | CASKSGGNSYNEQFF
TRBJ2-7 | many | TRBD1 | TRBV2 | TGTGCCAGCAGCCCTATGACAGGGGCCACCTACGAGCAGTACTTC | CASSPMTGATYEQYF
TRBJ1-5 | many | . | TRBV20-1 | TGCAGTGCTAGCGACCGGGACACTTACAATCAGCCCCAGCATTTT | CSASDRDTYNQPQHF
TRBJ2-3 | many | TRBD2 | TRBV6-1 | TGTGCCAGCAGTGAAGAAGCGGGGGGGCCAGATACGCAGTATTTT | CASSEEAGGPDTQYF
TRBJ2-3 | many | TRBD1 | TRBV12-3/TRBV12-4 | TGTGCCAGCAGTCCCCGGGACAGGGGTACAGATACGCAGTATTTT | CASSPRDRGTDTQYF
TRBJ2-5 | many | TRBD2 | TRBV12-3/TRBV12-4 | TGTGCCAGCAGCAACCCCGGGACTAGACAAGAGACCCAGTACTTC | CASSNPGTRQETQYF
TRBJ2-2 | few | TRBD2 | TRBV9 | TGTGCCAGCAGCGGGGGGGGTTGGAACACCGGGGAGCTGTTTTTT | CASSGGGWNTGELFF
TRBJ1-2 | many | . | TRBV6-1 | TGTGCCAGCAGTATCCGTGGGACTCCCTATGGCTACACCTTC | CASSIRGTPYGYTF
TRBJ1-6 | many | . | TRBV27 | TGTGCCAGCGGCCAGAATAATTCACCCCTCCACTTT | CASGQNNSPLHF
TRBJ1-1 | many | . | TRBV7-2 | TGTGCCAGCAGCTTAGATCTCAGACAAGCTTTCTTT | CASSLDLRQAFF
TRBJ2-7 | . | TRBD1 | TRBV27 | TGTGCCAGCAGACAACCCGGGACAGGGTCCTACGAGCAGTACTTC | CASRQPGTGSYEQYF
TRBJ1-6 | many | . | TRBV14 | TGTGCCAGCAGCCAAGGGTTATATGATTCACCCCTCCACTTT | CASSQGLYDSPLHF
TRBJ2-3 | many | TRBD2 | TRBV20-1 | TGCAGTGCAGGGACTAGCGGGGGGAACACAGATACGCAGTATTTT | CSAGTSGGNTDTQYF
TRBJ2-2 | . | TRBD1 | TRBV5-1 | TGCGCCAGCAGACAACCGGGACAGGGATCCGGGGAGCTGTTTTTT | CASRQPGQGSGELFF
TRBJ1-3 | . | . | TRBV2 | TGTGCCAGCAGTACAGGGATCTCTGGAAACACCATATATTTT | CASSTGISGNTIYF
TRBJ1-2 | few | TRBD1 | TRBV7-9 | TGTGCCAGCAGCTACGAAGGACAGGGGAGGTATGGCTACACCTTC | CASSYEGQGRYGYTF
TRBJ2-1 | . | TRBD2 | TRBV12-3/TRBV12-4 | TGTGCCAGCAGTTCACTAGCGGGGCCGGGTGAGCAGTTCTTC | CASSSLAGPGEQFF
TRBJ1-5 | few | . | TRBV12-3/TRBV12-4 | TGTGCCAGCCGGACGGGACGGGACATAAATCAGCCCCAGCATTTT | CASRTGRDINQPQHF
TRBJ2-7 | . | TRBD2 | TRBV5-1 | TGCGCCAGCAGTGGGGGGGGGGGTGCCTACGAGCAGTACTTC | CASSGGGGAYEQYF
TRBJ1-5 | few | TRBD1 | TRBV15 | TGTGCCACCAGCAGCCAGGACAGGCCCAATCAGCCCCAGCATTTT | CATSSQDRPNQPQHF
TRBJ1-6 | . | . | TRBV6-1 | TGTGCCAGCAAACGGGACACTTCCCGGGATTCACCCCTCCACTTT | CASKRDTSRDSPLHF
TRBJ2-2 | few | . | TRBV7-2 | TGTGCCAGCAGCTTATGGGGCGTCGCGAACACCGGGGAGCTGTTTTTT | CASSLWGVANTGELFF
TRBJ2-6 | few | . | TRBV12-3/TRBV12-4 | TGTGCCAGCAGTCCCTCAGGGCTGGGGGCCAACGTCCTGACTTTC | CASSPSGLGANVLTF
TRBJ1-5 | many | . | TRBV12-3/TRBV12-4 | TGTGCCAGCAGTTTATCTAGCAATCAGCCCCAGCATTTT | CASSLSSNQPQHF
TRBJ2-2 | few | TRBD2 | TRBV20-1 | TGCAGTGCCAAAAGCGGGGGGGACTACACCGGGGAGCTGTTTTTT | CSAKSGGDYTGELFF
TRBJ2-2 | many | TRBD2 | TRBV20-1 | TGCAGTGCAACCCCCACTAGCGGGGTCACCGGGGAGCTGTTTTTT | CSATPTSGVTGELFF
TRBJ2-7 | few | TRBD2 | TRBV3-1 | TGTGCCACCTTTGGACTGGCGGGGGGAAATACCTACGAGCAGTACTTC | CATFGLAGGNTYEQYF
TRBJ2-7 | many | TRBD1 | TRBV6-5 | TGTGCCAGCAGTTACTCGCCGGGACAGGGCGGCGAGCAGTACTTC | CASSYSPGQGGEQYF
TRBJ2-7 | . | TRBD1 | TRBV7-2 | TGTGCCAGCAGCTCCCGACAGGGGGCCAGGCAGTACTTC | CASSSRQGARQYF
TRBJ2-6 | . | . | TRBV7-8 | TGTGCCAGCAGGCTAGCGGGGACAGGGGTATCTTACTCTGGGGCCAACGTCCTGACTTTC | CASRLAGTGVSYSGANVLTF
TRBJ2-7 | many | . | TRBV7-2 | TGTGCCAGCAGCGAGAACGGCTACGAGCAGTACTTC | CASSENGYEQYF
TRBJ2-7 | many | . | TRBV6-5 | TGTGCCAGCAGTTACTATCAGGGGGGAAGCTACGAGCAGTACTTC | CASSYYQGGSYEQYF
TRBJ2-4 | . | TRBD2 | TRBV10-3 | TGTGCCATCAGTGAGCTATGGACCGGGACTAGCGGGGGTGGGGCCAAAAACATTCAGTACTTC | CAISELWTGTSGGGAKNIQYF
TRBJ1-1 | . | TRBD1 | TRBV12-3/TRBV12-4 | TGTGCCAGCAGCCCAACAGGGGGGGCTCGGAACACTGAAGCTTTCTTT | CASSPTGGARNTEAFF
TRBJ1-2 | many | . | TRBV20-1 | TGCAGTGCTTTTTTTGAGGACCCGGCGTTGGGCTACACCTTC | CSAFFEDPALGYTF
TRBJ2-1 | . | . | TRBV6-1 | TGTGCCAGCAGTGACGGAGCCGAGCAGTTCTTC | CASSDGAEQFF
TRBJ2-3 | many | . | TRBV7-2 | TGTGCCAGCAGCTCGCGGGGACGGCCCACAGATACGCAGTATTTT | CASSSRGRPTDTQYF
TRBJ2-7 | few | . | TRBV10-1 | TGCGCCAGCGAGGACGGTTTTACCTACGGGCAGTACTTC | CASEDGFTYGQYF
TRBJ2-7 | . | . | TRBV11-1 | TGTGCCAGTCCAGGCAGTTGGAGCTCCTACGAGCAGTACTTC | CASPGSWSSYEQYF
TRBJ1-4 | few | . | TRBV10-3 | TGTGCCATCAGTGGTGGACAGAATAATGAAAAACTGTTTTTT | CAISGGQNNEKLFF
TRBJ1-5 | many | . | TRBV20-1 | TGCAGTGCTAGAGATCGACAGGCCTATAGCAATCAGCCCCAGCATTTT | CSARDRQAYSNQPQHF
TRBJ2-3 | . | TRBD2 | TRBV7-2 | TGTGCCAGCAGCTTAGATGCTTCGGGAGGGCGCGGAGATACGCAGTATTTT | CASSLDASGGRGDTQYF